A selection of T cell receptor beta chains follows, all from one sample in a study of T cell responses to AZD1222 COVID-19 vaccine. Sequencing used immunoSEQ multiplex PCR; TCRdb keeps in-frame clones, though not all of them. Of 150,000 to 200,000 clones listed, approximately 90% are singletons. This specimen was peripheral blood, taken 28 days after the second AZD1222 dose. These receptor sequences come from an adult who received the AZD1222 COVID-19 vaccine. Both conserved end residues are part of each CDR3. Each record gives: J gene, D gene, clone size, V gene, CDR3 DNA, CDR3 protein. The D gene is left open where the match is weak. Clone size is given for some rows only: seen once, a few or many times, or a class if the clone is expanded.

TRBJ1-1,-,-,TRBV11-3,TGTGCCAGCAGCTCCCTCGAAGGGGAAGCTTTCTTT,CASSSLEGEAFF
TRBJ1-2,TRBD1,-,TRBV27,TGTGCCAGCAGTCCCATACGAGGGACAGGCCTCCTTATACGTAACTATGGCTACACCTTC,CASSPIRGTGLLIRNYGYTF
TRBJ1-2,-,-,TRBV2,TGTGCCAGCCCACTTAGTCGGACGGGCTACACCTTC,CASPLSRTGYTF
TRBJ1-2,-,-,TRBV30,TGTGCCTGGAGGGCAGCGGACTATGGCTACACCTTC,CAWRAADYGYTF
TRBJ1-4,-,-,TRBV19,TGTGCCAGTAGTATTGCCAGGGCCCATGCAACTAATGAAAAACTGTTTTTT,CASSIARAHATNEKLFF
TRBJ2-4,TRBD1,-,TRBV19,TGTGCCAGTAGTATAGCCTCGACAGGGTGGGCCAAAAACATTCAGTACTTC,CASSIASTGWAKNIQYF
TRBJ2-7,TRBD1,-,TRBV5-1,TGCGCCAGCAGCACAGGACAGGGCTACGAGCAGTACTTC,CASSTGQGYEQYF
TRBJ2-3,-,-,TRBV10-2,TGCGCCAGCAGTGAGTCAGGACAGCGGAGCACAGATACGCAGTATTTT,CASSESGQRSTDTQYF
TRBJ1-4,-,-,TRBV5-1,TGCGCCAGCAGCCCCGGAAGAAATGAAAAACTGTTTTTT,CASSPGRNEKLFF
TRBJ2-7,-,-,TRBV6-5,TGTGCCAGCAGCCAAGGGGGGGAATCCTACGAGCAGTACTTC,CASSQGGESYEQYF
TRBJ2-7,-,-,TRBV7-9,TGTGCCAGCAGCCAAGGCGTGTACGAGCAGTACTTC,CASSQGVYEQYF
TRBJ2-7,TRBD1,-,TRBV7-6,TGTGCCAGCAGCTTAGAATGGACAGGGGTAGGGCAGCAGTACTTC,CASSLEWTGVGQQYF
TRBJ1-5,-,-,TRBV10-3,TGTGCCATCAGTGAGTCGAAAGGAAACAATCAGCCCCAGCATTTT,CAISESKGNNQPQHF
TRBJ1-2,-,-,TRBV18,TGTGCCAGCTCACTGAGACACCCAGTCTATGGCTACACCTTC,CASSLRHPVYGYTF
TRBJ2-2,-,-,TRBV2,TGTGCCAGCACGTACACCGGGGAGCTGTTTTTT,CASTYTGELFF
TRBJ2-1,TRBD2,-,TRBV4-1,TGCGCCAGCAGCCATCTAGCGGGGGGTAATGAGCAGTTCTTC,CASSHLAGGNEQFF
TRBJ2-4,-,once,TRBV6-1,TGTGCCAGCAGTGAAGCGCTGGGGAGGAGTAACATTCAGTACTTC,CASSEALGRSNIQYF
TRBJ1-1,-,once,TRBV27,TGTGCCACCTTCTCCGAACCCGGGCCTGAAGCTTTCTTT,CATFSEPGPEAFF
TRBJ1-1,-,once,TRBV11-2,TGTGCCAGCAGCTACGGGGTTGAAGCTTTCTTT,CASSYGVEAFF
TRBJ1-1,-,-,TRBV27,TGTGCCAGCTACAGGGAGTTTGGCACTGAAGCTTTCTTT,CASYREFGTEAFF
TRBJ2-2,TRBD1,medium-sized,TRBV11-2,TGTGCCAGCAGCTTTACCCGGACAGGAAGAACCGGGGAGCTGTTTTTT,CASSFTRTGRTGELFF
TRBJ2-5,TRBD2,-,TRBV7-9,TGTGCCAGCACCCCCCGGGGGGGGCCTGGGGCGACCCAGTACTTC,CASTPRGGPGATQYF
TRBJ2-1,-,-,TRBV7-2,TGTGCCAGCAGCTTAGCTAGCGTGGCCTACAATGAGCAGTTCTTC,CASSLASVAYNEQFF
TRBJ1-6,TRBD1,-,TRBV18,TGTGCCAGCTCACCCCTCGGGACAGGGGTAATTTCACCCCTCCACTTT,CASSPLGTGVISPLHF
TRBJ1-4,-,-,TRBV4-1,TGCGCCAGCAGCCAAGAACCGGGGCAGGGAGGTACTAATGAAAAACTGTTTTTT,CASSQEPGQGGTNEKLFF
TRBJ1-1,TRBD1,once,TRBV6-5,TGTGCCGCCGGGCAGACAGGGGCACTTCGACCTTTCTTT,CAAGQTGALRPFF
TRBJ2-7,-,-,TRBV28,TGTGCCAGCAGTACGAGGACGGTTATCTCCGAGCAGTACTTC,CASSTRTVISEQYF
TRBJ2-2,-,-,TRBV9,TGTGCCAGCAGCCCCAGTAGCGTTAACACCGGGGAGCTGTTTTTT,CASSPSSVNTGELFF
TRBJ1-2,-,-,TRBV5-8,TGTGCCAGCAGCTTTGGTTATGGCTACACCTTC,CASSFGYGYTF
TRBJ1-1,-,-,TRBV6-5,TGTGCCAGCATGAAGGGGGTTTGGTCTGAAGCTTTCTTT,CASMKGVWSEAFF
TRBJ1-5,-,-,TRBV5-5,TGTGCCAGCAGCTTGAGTGGGGGGCACCAGCCCCAGCATTTT,CASSLSGGHQPQHF
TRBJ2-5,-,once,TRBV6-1,TGTGCCAGCAGTGAGGGTCGACGGAAGCCAACCCAAGAGACCCAGTACTTC,CASSEGRRKPTQETQYF
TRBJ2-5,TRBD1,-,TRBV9,TGTGCCAGCAGCGTGACAGGGGTCCAAGAGACCCAGTACTTC,CASSVTGVQETQYF
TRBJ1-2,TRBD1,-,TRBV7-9,TGTGCCAGCAGCTTATTAGGACAGGGGGCTCCCTACTATGGCTACACCTTC,CASSLLGQGAPYYGYTF
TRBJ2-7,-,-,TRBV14,TGTGCCAGCAGGATGTCGGGCTTCGCCTCCTACGAGCAGTACTTC,CASRMSGFASYEQYF
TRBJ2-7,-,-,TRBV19,TGTGCCAGTAGTATAGAGCCTACAGGAGTCGCCAACTACGAGCAGTACTTC,CASSIEPTGVANYEQYF
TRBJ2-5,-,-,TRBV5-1,TGCGCCAGCAGTTTACAATCTTCCCAAGAGACCCAGTACTTC,CASSLQSSQETQYF
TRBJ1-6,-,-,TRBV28,TGTGCCAGCAGATTAAGGACGCGTGGGGTTTCACCCCTCCACTTT,CASRLRTRGVSPLHF
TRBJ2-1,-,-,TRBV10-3,TGTGCCATCACCTCCAGCTCCTACAATGAGCAGTTCTTC,CAITSSSYNEQFF
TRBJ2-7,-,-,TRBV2,TGTGCCAGCAGGGATTCCCTCCACGAGCAGTACTTC,CASRDSLHEQYF
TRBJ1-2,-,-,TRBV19,TGTGCCAGTAGTCTCGGGAGGCTTACCTATGGCTACACCTTC,CASSLGRLTYGYTF